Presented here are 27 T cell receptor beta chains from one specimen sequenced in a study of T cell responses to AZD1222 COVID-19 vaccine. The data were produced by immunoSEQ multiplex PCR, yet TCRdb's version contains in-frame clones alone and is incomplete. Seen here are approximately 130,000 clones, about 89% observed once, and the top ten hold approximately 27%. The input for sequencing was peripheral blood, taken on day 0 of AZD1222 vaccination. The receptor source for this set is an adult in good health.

CDR3 region: CASARVSGNTIYF. DNA for the CDR3: TGTGCCAGCGCAAGAGTTTCTGGAAACACCATATATTTT. V usage is TRBV12-3 or TRBV12-4 and J usage is TRBJ1-3; D is unresolved. The V end lost 8 bases, the J end lost 1 base, and 9 bases lay between the germline ends. This CDR3 is 13 amino acids long.

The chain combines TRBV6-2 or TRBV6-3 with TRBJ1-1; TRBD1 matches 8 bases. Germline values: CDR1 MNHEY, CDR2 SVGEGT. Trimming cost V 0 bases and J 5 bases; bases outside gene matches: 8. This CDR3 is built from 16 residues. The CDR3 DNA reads TGTGCCAGCAGTTACTCGACAACAGGGGGGAGGACTGAAGCTTTCTTT. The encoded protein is CASSYSTTGGRTEAFF.

CDR3 nucleotide sequence: TGTGCCAGCAGCTTAGGGACAGGAACGAACACTGAAGCTTTCTTT. Translation gives CASSLGTGTNTEAFF. The chain carries TRBV7-9 and TRBJ1-1; TRBD1 agrees at 7 bases. The CDR3 loop spans 15 amino acids. Germline CDR1 SEHNR, CDR2 FQNEAQ (reference sequence). The junction had 3 bases not matched to a gene; V was cut back by 1 base and J by 1 base.

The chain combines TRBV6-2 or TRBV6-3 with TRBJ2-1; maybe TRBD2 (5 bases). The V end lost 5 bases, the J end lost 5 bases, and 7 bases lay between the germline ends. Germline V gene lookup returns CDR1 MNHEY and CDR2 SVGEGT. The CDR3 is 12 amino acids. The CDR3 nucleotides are TGTGCCAGCAGTACGAGGGACAATGAGCAGTTCTTC. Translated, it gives CASSTRDNEQFF.

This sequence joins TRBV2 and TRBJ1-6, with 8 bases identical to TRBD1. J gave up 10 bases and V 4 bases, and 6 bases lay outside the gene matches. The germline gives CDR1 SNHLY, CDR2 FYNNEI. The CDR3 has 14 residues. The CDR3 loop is CASSVTGARSPLHF. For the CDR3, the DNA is TGTGCCAGCAGTGTGACAGGGGCGCGGTCACCCCTCCACTTT.

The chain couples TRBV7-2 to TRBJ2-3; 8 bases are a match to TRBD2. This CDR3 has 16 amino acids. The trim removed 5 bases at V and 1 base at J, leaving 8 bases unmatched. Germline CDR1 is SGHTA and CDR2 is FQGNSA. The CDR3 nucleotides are TGTGCCAGCAGCCCAGTGGTGCGGGGGGGCACAGATACGCAGTATTTT. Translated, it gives CASSPVVRGGTDTQYF.

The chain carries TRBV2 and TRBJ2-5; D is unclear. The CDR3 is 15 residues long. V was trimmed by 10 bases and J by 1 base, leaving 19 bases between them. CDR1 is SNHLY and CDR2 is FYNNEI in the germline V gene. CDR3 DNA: TGTGCCACTAAAACAGAGGCACTCCTCCAAGAGACCCAGTACTTC. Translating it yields CATKTEALLQETQYF.

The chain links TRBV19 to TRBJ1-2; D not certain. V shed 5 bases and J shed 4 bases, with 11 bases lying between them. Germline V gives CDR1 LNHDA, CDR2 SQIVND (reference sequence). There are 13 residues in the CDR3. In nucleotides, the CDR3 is TGTGCCAGTAGTCAATCCTGGGGCTATGGCTACACCTTC. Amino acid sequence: CASSQSWGYGYTF.

CDR3 in amino acids: CASSLSSGVGNTIYF. In DNA, the CDR3 is TGTGCCAGCAGCTTATCTTCTGGGGTCGGAAACACCATATATTTT. The chain combines TRBV7-6 with TRBJ1-3; D is uncertain. From germline, CDR1 is SGHVS and CDR2 FNYEAQ. There are 15 residues in the CDR3. V lost 2 bases and J lost 4, with 12 bases in between. Full variable domain (rest looked up from reference TRBV7-6 and TRBJ1-3): GAGVSQSPRYKVTKRGQDVALRCDPISGHVSLYWYRQALGQGPEFLTYFNYEAQQDKSGLPNDRFSAERPEGSISTLTIQRTEQRDSAMYRCASSLSSGVGNTIYFGEGSWLTVV.

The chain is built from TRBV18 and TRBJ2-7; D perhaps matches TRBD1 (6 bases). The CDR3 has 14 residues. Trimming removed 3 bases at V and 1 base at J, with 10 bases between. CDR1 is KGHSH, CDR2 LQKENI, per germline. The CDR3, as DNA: TGTGCCAGCTCACCTAACAGGGTTTCCTACGAGCAGTACTTC. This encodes CASSPNRVSYEQYF.

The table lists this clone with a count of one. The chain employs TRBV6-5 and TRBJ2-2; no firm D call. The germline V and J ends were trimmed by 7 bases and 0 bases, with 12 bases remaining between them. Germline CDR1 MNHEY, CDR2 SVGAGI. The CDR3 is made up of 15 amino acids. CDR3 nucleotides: TGTGCCAGCACCTTTCAAAATACGAACACCGGGGAGCTGTTTTTT. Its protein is CASTFQNTNTGELFF.

CDR3: CASSHRGTDTQYF. The CDR3 region has the DNA TGTGCCAGCAGCCACAGGGGCACAGATACGCAGTATTTT. The chain joins TRBV11-3 to TRBJ2-3; TRBD1 is a possible D gene (6 bases). The V end was cut by 5 bases, the J end by 1 base, with 7 bases between. CDR1 SGHNT and CDR2 YENEEA come from the germline V gene. The CDR3 has 13 amino acids.

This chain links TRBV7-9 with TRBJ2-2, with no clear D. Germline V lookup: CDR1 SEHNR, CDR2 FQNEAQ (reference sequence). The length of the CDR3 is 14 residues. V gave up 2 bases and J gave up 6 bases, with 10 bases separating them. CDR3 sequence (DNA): TGTGCCAGCAGCTTATACGGCGCCGCCGGGGAGCTGTTTTTT. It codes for CASSLYGAAGELFF.

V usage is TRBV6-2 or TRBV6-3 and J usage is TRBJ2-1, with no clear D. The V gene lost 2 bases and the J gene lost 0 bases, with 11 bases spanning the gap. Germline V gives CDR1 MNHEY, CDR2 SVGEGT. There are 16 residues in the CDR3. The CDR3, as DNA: TGTGCCAGCAGTTACGACGTGGCGAGCTCCTACAATGAGCAGTTCTTC. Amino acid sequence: CASSYDVASSYNEQFF.

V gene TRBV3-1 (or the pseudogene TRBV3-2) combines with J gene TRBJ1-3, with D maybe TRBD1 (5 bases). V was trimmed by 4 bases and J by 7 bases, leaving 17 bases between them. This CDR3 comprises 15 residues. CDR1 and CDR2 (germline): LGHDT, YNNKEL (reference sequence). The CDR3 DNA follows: TGTGCCAGCAGCCGTCGTGGGACCGACCGGAACACCATATATTTT. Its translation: CASSRRGTDRNTIYF.

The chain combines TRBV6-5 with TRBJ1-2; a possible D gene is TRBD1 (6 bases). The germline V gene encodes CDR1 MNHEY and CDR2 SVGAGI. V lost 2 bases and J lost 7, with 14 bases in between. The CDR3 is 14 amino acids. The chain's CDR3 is CASSYQQGRGGYTF. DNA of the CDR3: TGTGCCAGCAGTTACCAACAGGGTCGGGGTGGCTACACCTTC.

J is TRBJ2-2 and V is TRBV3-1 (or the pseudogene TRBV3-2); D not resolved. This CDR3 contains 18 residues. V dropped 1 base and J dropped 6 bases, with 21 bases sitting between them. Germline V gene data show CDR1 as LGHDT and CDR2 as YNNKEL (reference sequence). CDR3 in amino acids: CASSQVLGYIFKAGELFF. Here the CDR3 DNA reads TGTGCCAGCAGCCAAGTCCTAGGGTATATTTTTAAGGCCGGGGAGCTGTTTTTT.

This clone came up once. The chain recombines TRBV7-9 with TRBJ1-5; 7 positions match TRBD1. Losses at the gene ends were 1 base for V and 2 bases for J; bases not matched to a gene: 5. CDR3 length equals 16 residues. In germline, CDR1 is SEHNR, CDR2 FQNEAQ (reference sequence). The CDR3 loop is CASSLGGGAGNQPQHF. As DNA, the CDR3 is TGTGCCAGCAGCTTAGGAGGGGGCGCAGGCAATCAGCCCCAGCATTTT.

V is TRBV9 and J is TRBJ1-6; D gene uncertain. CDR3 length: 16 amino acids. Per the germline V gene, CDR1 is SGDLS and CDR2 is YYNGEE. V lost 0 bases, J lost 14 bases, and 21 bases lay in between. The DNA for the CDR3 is TGTGCCAGCAGCGTAGACTCCGGGCCCACACATCCGACCCTCCACTTT. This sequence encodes CASSVDSGPTHPTLHF.

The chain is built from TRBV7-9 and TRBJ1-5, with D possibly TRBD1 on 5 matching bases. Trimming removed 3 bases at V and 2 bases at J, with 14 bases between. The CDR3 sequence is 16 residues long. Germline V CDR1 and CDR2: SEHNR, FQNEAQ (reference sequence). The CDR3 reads CASSFSQGTGNQPQHF. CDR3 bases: TGTGCCAGCAGCTTCTCCCAGGGTACCGGCAATCAGCCCCAGCATTTT. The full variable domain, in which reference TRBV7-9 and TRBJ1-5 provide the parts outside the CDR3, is DTGVSQNPRHKITKRGQNVTFRCDPISEHNRLYWYRQTLGQGPEFLTYFQNEAQLEKSRLLSDRFSAERPKGSFSTLEIQRTEQGDSAMYLCASSFSQGTGNQPQHFGDGTRLSIL.

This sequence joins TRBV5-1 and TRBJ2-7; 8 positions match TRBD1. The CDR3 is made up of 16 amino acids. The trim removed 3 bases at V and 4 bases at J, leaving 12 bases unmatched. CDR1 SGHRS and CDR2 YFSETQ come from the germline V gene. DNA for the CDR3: TGCGCCAGCAGCTACCAAACGACAGGGGCAATTTACGAGCAGTACTTC. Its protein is CASSYQTTGAIYEQYF.

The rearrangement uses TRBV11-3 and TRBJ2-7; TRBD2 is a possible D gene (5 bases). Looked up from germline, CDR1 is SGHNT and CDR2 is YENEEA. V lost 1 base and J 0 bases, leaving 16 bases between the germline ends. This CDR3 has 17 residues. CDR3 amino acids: CASSLVGSGAHSYEQYF. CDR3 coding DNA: TGTGCCAGCAGCTTAGTGGGGAGCGGAGCCCACTCCTACGAGCAGTACTTC.

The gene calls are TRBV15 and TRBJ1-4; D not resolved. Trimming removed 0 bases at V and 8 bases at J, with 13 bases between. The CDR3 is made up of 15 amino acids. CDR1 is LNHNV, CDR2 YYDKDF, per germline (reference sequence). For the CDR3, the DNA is TGTGCCACCAGCAGAGATCGCGGAGGTCGGGAAAAACTGTTTTTT. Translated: CATSRDRGGREKLFF.

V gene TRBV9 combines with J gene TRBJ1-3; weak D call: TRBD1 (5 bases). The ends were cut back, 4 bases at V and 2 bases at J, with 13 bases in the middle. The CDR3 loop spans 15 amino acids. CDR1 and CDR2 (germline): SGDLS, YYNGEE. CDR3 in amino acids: CASSPTSGPGNTIYF. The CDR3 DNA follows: TGTGCCAGCAGCCCTACTTCAGGGCCTGGAAACACCATATATTTT.

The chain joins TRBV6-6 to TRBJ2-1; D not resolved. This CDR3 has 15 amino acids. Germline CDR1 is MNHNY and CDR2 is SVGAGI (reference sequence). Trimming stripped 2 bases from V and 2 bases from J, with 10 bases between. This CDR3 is CASSYGDSTYNEQFF. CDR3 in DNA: TGTGCCAGCAGTTACGGAGACTCCACCTACAATGAGCAGTTCTTC.

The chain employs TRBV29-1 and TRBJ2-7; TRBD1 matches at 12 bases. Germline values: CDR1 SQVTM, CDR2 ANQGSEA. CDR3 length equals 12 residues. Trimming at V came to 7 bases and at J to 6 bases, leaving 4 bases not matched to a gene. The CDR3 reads CSAGTGGREQYF. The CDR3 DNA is TGCAGCGCCGGGACAGGGGGCCGCGAGCAGTACTTC.

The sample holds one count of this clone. DNA for the CDR3: TGTGCCAGTAGTATTGGTCTGTACGGATCACCCCTCCACTTT. Translating gives CASSIGLYGSPLHF. The chain recombines TRBV19 with TRBJ1-6; no clear D gene. V shed 3 bases and J shed 10 bases, with 13 bases lying between them. This CDR3 has 14 amino acids. In germline, CDR1 is LNHDA, CDR2 SQIVND (reference sequence). Drawing the rest from reference TRBV19 and TRBJ1-6, the complete variable domain is DGGITQSPKYLFRKEGQNVTLSCEQNLNHDAMYWYRQDPGQGLRLIYYSQIVNDFQKGDIAEGYSVSREKKESFPLTVTSAQKNPTAFYLCASSIGLYGSPLHFGNGTRLTVT.